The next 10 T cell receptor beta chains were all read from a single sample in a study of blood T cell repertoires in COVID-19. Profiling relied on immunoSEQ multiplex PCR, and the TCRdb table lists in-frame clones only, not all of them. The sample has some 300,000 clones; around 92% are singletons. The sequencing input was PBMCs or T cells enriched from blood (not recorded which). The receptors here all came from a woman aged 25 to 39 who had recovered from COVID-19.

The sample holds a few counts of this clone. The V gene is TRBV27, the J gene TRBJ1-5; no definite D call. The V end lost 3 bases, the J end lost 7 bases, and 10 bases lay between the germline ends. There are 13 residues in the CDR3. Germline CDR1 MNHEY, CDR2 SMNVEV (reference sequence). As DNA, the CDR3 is TGTGCCAGCAGTTTGACTCTAGGACAGCCCCAGCATTTT. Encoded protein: CASSLTLGQPQHF.

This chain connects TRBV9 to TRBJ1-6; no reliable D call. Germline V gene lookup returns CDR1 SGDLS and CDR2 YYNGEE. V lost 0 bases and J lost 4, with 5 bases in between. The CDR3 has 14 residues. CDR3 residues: CASSVEPYNSPLHF. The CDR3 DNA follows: TGTGCCAGCAGCGTAGAGCCGTATAATTCACCCCTCCACTTT.

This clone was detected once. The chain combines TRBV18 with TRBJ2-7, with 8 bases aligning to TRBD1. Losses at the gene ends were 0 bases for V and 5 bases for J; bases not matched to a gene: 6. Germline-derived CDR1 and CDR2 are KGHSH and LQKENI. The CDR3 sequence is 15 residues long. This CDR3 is CASSPPRQGADEQYF. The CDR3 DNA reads TGTGCCAGCTCACCACCCAGGCAGGGGGCGGACGAGCAGTACTTC.

The CDR3 spells CASREGQTSGNTIYF. CDR3 bases: TGCGCCAGCAGGGAAGGACAGACCTCTGGAAACACCATATATTTT. The V call is TRBV10-2, the J call TRBJ1-3; D is perhaps TRBD1 (6 bases). The CDR3 has 15 residues. The germline gives CDR1 WSHSY, CDR2 SAAADI. V dropped 6 bases and J dropped 0 bases, with 12 bases sitting between them.

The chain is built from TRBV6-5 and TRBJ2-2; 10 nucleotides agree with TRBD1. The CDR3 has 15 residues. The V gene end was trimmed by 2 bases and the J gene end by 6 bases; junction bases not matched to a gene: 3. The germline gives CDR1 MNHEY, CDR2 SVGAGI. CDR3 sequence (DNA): TGTGCCAGCAGTTACATGGGACAGGGGTCCGGGGAGCTGTTTTTT. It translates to CASSYMGQGSGELFF.

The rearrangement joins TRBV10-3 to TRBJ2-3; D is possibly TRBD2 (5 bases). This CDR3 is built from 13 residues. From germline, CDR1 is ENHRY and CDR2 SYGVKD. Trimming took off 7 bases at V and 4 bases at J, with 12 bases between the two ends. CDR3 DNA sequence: TGTGCCATCAAGAGGGAGTCCCCAGATACGCAGTATTTT. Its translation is CAIKRESPDTQYF.

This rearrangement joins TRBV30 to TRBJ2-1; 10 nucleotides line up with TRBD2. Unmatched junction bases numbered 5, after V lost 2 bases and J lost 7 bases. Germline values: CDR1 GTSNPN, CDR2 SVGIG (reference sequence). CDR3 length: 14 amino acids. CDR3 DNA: TGTGCCTGGAGTCCTGGACTAGCGGCGAATGAGCAGTTCTTC. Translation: CAWSPGLAANEQFF.

CDR3 protein: CASSLAEVGIAGGYTF. The CDR3 DNA follows: TGTGCCAGCAGCTTAGCGGAGGTTGGCATCGCCGGGGGCTACACCTTC. The V gene is TRBV7-9, the J gene TRBJ1-2; no clear D gene. This CDR3 has 16 residues. The ends were cut back, 0 bases at V and 8 bases at J, with 19 bases in the middle. The germline V gene encodes CDR1 SEHNR and CDR2 FQNEAQ (reference sequence).

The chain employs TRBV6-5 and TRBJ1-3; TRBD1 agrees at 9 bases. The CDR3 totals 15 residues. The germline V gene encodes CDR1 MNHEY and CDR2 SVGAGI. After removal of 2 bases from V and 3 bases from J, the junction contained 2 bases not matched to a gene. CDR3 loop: CASSYRDRVGNTIYF. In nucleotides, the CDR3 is TGTGCCAGCAGTTACCGGGACAGGGTTGGAAACACCATATATTTT.

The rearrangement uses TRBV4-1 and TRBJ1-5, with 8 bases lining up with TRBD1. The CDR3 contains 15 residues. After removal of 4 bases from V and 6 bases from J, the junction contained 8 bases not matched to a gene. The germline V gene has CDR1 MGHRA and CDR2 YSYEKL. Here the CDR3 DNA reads TGCGCCAGCAGCCTCACGACAGGGACAGGTCAGCCCCAGCATTTT. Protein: CASSLTTGTGQPQHF.